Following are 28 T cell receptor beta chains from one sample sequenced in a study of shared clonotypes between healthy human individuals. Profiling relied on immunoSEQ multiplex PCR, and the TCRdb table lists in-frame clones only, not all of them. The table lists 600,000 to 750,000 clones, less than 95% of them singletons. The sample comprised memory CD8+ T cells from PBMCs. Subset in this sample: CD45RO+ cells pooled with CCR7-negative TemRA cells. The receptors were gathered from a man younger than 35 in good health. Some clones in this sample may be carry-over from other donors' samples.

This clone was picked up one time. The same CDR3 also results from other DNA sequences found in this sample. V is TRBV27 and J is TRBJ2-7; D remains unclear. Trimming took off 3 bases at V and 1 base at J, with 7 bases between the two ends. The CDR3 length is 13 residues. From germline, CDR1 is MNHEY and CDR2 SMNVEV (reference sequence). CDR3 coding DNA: TGTGCCAGCAGTTTTGGAGCTTCCTACGAGCAGTACTTC. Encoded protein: CASSFGASYEQYF.

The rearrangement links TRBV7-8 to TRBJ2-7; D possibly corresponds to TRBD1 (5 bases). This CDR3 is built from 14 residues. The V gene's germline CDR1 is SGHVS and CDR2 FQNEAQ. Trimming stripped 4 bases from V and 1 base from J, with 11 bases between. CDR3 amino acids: CASSSNDRSYEQYF. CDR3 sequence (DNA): TGTGCCAGCAGCTCGAACGACAGATCCTACGAGCAGTACTTC.

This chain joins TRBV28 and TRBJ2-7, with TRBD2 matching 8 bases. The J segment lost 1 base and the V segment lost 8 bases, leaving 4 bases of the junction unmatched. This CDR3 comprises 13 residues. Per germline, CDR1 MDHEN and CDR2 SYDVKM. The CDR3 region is CASVAGISYEQYF. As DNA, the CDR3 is TGTGCCAGCGTAGCGGGAATATCCTACGAGCAGTACTTC.

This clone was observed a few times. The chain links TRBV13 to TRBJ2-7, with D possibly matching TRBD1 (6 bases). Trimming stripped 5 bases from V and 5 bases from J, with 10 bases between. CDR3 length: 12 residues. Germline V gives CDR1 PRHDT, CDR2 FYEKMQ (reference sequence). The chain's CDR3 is CASSPGHHEQYF. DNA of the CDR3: TGTGCCAGCAGCCCGGGACACCACGAGCAGTACTTC.

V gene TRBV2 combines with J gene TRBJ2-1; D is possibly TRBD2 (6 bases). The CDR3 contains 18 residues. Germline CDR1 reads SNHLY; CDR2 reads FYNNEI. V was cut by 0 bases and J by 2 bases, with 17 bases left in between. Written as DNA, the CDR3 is TGTGCCAGCAGTGAAGCGCTTCGAGGGAGGCCCCCCTACAATGAGCAGTTCTTC. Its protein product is CASSEALRGRPPYNEQFF.

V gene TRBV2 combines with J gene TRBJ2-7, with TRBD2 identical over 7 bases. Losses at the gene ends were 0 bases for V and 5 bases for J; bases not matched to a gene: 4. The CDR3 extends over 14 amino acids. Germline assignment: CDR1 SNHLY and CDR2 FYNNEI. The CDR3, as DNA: TGTGCCAGCAGTGAAGCGCGGGGGACTGACGAGCAGTACTTC. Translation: CASSEARGTDEQYF.

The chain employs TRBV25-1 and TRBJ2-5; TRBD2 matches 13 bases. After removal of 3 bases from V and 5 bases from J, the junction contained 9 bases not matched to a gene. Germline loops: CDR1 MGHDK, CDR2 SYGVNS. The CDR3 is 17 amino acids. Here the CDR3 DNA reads TGTGCCAGCAGTGACCCACTAGCGGGAGGGACCTACGAGACCCAGTACTTC. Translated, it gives CASSDPLAGGTYETQYF.

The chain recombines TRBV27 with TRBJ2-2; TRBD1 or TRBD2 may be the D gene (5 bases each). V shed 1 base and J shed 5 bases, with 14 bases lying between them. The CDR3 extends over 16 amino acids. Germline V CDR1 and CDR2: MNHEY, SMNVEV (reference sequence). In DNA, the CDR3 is TGTGCCAGCAGTTTATATAGGCAGGGAGATACCGGGGAGCTGTTTTTT. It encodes CASSLYRQGDTGELFF.

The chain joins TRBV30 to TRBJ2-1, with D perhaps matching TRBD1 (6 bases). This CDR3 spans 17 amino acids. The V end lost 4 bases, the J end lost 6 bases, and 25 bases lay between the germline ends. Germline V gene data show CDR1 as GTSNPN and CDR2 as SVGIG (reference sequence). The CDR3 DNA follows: TGTGCCTGGACCTACAGGTTGAGGGGGACCCCCTCCAATGAGCAGTTCTTC. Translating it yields CAWTYRLRGTPSNEQFF.

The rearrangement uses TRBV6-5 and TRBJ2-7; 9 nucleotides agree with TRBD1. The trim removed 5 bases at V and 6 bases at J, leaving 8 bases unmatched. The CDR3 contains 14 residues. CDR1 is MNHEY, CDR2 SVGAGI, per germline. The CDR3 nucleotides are TGTGCCAGCAGTCCGGGACAGGGCTTAAGCGAGCAGTACTTC. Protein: CASSPGQGLSEQYF.

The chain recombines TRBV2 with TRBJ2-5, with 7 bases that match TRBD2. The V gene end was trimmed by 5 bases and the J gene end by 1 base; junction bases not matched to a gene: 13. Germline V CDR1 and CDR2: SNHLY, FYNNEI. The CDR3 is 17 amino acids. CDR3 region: CASSRLPDWTSQETQYF. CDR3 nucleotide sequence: TGTGCCAGCAGTCGCCTCCCAGACTGGACTAGCCAAGAGACCCAGTACTTC.

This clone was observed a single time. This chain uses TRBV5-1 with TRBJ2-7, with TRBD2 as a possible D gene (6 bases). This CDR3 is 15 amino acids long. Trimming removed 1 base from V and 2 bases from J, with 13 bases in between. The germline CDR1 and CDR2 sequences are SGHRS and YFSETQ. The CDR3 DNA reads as TGCGCCAGCAGCTTGAAGTCAAGGACTACCTACGAGCAGTACTTC. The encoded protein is CASSLKSRTTYEQYF.

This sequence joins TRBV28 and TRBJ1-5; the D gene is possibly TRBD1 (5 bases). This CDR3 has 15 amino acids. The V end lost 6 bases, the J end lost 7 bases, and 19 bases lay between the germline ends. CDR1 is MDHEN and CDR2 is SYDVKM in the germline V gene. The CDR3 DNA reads TGTGCCAGCAGCTTACCCAGGGTACGAGGGCAGCCCCAGCATTTT. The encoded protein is CASSLPRVRGQPQHF.

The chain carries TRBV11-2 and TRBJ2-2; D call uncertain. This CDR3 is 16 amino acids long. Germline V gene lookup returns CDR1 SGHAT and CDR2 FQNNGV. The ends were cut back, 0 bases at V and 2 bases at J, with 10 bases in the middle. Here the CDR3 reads CASSLDARTNTGELFF. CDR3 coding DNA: TGTGCCAGCAGCTTAGATGCACGCACCAACACCGGGGAGCTGTTTTTT. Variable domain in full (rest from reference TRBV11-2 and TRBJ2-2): EAGVAQSPRYKIIEKRQSVAFWCNPISGHATLYWYQQILGQGPKLLIQFQNNGVVDDSQLPKDRFSAERLKGVDSTLKIQPAKLEDSAVYLCASSLDARTNTGELFFGEGSRLTVL.

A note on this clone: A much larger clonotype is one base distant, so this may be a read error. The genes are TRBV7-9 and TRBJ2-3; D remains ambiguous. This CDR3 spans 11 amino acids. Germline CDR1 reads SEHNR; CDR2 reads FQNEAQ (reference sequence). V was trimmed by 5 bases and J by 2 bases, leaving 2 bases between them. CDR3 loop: CASSNTDTQYF. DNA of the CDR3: TGTGCCAGCAGCAACACAGATACGCAGTATTTT.

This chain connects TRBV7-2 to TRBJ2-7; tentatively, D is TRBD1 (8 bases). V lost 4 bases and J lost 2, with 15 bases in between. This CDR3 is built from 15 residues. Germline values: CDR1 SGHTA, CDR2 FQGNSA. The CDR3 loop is CASSSRTGRAYEQYF. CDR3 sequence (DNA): TGTGCCAGCAGCTCGAGGACAGGGAGGGCCTACGAGCAGTACTTC. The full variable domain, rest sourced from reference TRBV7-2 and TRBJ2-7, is GAGVSQSPSNKVTEKGKDVELRCDPISGHTALYWYRQSLGQGLEFLIYFQGNSAPDKSGLPSDRFSAERTGGSVSTLTIQRTQQEDSAVYLCASSSRTGRAYEQYFGPGTRLTVT.

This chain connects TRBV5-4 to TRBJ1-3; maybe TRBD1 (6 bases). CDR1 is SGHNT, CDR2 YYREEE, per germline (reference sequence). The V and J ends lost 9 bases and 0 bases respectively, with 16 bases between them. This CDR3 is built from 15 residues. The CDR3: CANTDRSSSGNTIYF. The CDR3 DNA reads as TGTGCCAACACGGACAGATCTTCCTCTGGAAACACCATATATTTT.

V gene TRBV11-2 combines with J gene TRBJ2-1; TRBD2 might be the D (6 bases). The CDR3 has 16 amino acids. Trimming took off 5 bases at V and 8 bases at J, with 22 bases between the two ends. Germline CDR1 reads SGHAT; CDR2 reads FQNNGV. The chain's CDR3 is CASSPRSSAGRDEQFF. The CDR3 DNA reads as TGTGCCAGCAGCCCGCGATCTAGCGCCGGGCGCGATGAGCAGTTCTTC.

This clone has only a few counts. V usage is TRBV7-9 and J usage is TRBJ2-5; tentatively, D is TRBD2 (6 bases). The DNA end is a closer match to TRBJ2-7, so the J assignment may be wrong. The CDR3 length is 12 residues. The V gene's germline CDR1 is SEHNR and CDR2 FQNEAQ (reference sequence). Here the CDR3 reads CASSFGGGEQYF. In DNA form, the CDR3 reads TGTGCCAGCAGCTTCGGGGGTGGCGAGCAGTACTTC.

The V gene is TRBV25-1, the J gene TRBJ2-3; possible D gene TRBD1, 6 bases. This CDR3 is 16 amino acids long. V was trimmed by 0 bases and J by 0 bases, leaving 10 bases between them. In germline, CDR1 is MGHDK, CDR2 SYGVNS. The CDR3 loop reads CASSEYPDSSTDTQYF. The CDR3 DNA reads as TGTGCCAGCAGTGAATATCCGGACAGTAGCACAGATACGCAGTATTTT.

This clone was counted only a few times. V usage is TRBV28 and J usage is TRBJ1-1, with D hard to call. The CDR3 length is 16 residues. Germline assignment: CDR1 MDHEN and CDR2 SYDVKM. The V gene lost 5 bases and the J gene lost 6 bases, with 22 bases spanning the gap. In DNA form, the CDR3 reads TGTGCCAGCAGTCCCAAGCGGGCGGGCTGGATGGCTGAAGCTTTCTTT. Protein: CASSPKRAGWMAEAFF.

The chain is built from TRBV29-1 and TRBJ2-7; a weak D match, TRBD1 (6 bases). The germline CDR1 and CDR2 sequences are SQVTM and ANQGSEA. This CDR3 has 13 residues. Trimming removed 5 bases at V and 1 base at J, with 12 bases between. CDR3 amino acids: CSVSTGHSYEQYF. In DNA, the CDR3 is TGCAGCGTTTCTACGGGACATTCCTACGAGCAGTACTTC.

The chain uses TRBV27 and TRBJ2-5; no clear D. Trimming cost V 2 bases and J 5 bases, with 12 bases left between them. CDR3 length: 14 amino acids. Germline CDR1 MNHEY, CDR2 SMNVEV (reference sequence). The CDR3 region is CASSLNRAGETQYF. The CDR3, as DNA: TGTGCCAGCAGTTTAAATCGGGCTGGGGAGACCCAGTACTTC.

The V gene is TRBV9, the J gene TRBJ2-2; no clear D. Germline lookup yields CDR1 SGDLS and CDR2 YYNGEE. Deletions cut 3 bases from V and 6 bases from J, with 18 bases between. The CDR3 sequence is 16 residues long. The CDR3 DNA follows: TGTGCCAGCAGCGCGGCCCAGAAGAAAGGCCCCGGGGAGCTGTTTTTT. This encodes CASSAAQKKGPGELFF.

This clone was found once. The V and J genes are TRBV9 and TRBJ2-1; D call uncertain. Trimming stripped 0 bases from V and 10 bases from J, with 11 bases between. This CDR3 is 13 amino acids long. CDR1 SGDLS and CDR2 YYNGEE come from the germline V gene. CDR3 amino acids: CASSVGAHPEQFF. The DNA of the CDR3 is TGTGCCAGCAGCGTAGGCGCTCACCCGGAGCAGTTCTTC.

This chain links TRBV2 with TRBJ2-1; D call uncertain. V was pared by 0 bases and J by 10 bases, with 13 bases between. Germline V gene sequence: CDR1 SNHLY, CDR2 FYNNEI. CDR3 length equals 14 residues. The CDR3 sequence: CASSEARPGGEQFF. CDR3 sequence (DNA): TGTGCCAGCAGTGAAGCTCGGCCGGGTGGGGAGCAGTTCTTC.

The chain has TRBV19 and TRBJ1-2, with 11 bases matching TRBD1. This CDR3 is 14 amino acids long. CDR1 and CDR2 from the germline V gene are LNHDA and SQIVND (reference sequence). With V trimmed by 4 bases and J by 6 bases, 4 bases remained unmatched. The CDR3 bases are TGTGCCAGTAGTACTGGACAGGGGGCAGATGGCTACACCTTC. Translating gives CASSTGQGADGYTF.

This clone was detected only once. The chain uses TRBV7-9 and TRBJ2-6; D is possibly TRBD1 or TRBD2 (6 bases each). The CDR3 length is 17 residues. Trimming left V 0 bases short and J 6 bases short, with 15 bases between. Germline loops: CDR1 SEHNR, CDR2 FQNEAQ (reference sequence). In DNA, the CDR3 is TGTGCCAGCAGCTTAGCGCCCTTTCCGGGGGCGGCCAACGTCCTGACTTTC. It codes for CASSLAPFPGAANVLTF.